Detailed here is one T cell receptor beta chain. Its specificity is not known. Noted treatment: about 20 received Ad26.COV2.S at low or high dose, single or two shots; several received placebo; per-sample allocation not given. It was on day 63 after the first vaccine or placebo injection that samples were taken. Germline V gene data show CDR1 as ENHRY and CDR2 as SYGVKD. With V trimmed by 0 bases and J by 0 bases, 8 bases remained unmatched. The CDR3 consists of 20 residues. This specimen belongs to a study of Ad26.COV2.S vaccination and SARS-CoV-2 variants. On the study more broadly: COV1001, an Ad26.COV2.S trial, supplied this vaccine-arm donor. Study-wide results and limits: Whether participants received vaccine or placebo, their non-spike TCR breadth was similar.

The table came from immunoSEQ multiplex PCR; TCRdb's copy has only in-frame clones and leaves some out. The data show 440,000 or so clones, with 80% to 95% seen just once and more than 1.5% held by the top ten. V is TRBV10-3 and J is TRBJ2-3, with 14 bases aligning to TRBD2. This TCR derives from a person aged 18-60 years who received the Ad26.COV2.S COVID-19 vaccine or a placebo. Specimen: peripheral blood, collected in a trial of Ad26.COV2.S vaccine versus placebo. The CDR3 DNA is TGTGCCATCAGTGAGTCGGGACTAGCGGGGGCCTTACCTAGCACAGATACGCAGTATTTT. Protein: CAISESGLAGALPSTDTQYF.